This note documents a single T cell receptor (beta chain) sequence. This record comes from a study of cytotoxic CD8 clonotypes in ibrutinib-treated CLL. Repertoires were generated with immunoSEQ multiplex PCR, while TCRdb's copy carries only in-frame clones and drops some. The table has about 50,000 clones, around 78% seen once. CDR3 length: 15 residues. The germline V gene encodes CDR1 SGHTS and CDR2 YDEGEE. The germline V and J ends were trimmed by 0 bases and 5 bases, with 11 bases remaining between them. This specimen consisted of PBMCs, obtained after 24 months of ibrutinib treatment. The sequence was collected from a human donor with chronic lymphocytic leukemia. The chain has TRBV5-8 and TRBJ1-4; tentatively, D is TRBD1 (5 bases). CDR3 in amino acids: CASSLAGTENEKLFF. The CDR3 DNA sequence: TGTGCCAGCAGCTTGGCCGGGACGGAGAATGAAAAACTGTTTTTT.